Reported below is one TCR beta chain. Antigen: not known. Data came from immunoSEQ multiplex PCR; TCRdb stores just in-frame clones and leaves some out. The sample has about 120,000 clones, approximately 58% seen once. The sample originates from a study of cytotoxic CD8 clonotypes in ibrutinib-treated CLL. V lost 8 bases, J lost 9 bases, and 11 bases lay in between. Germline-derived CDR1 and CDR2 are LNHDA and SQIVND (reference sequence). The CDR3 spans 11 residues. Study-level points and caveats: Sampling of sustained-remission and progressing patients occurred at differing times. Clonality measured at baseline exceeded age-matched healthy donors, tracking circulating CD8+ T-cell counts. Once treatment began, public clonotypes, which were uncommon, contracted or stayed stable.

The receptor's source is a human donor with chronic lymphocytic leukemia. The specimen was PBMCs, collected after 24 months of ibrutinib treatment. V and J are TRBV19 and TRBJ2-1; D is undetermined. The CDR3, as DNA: TGTGCCAGTGCCGGTTGGGGTGAGCAGTTCTTC. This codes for CASAGWGEQFF.